The source of this TCR beta chain is a study of early T cells in non-severe SARS-CoV-2 infection. In the library, individual cDNA molecules carried attached unique molecular identifiers. From the 5' RACE reads, TCRdb called clonotypes with MiXCR, one entry per CDR3 protein. The sample has more than 80,000 distinct CDR3 sequences; roughly 17% are singletons. The table lists this clonotype with many counts. CDR1 SEHNR and CDR2 FQNEAQ come from the germline V gene (reference sequence). V lost 3 bases, J lost 2 bases, and 8 bases lay in between. The CDR3 consists of 15 residues. Sequencing used whole blood. The chain carries TRBV7-9 and TRBJ2-6; D call uncertain. The clonotype comes from an adult who was a healthcare worker with PCR-confirmed SARS-CoV-2 infection or an uninfected control (not recorded which). This CDR3 reads CASSFGNTGANVLTF. In nucleotides, the CDR3 is TGTGCCAGCAGCTTTGGGAACACTGGGGCCAACGTCCTGACTTTC.